The present TCR beta chain was sequenced within a study of blood T cell repertoires in COVID-19. Study-wide background: Acute-phase and convalescent COVID-19 samples originated in the United States, Italy and Spain. Nucleic acid was either cDNA or gDNA, and it came from T cells, B-cell-depleted T cells, or PBMCs.

The CDR3 sequence is 14 residues long. The ends were cut back, 5 bases at V and 9 bases at J, with 14 bases in the middle. Germline-derived CDR1 and CDR2 are SEHNR and FQNEAQ (reference sequence). Study processing details: Nucleated cell counts were estimated from reference gene primer amplification. Sequenced by immunoSEQ multiplex PCR; TCRdb stores in-frame clones only, minus some. V and J calls and clone size are given by that table; D and trimming were obtained from the DNA. The table has over 200,000 clones, around 85% seen once. Sample: peripheral blood. V and J are TRBV7-9 and TRBJ1-6, with a possible D match to TRBD1 (6 bases). The sequence came from a man aged 35-49 years with acute or convalescent COVID-19. CDR3 in amino acids: CASSLTGSSSPLHF. CDR3 sequence (DNA): TGTGCCAGCAGCCTCACAGGGTCATCTTCACCCCTCCACTTT. The full variable domain, its missing parts supplied by reference TRBV7-9 and TRBJ1-6, is DTGVSQNPRHKITKRGQNVTFRCDPISEHNRLYWYRQTLGQGPEFLTYFQNEAQLEKSRLLSDRFSAERPKGSFSTLEIQRTEQGDSAMYLCASSLTGSSSPLHFGNGTRLTVT.